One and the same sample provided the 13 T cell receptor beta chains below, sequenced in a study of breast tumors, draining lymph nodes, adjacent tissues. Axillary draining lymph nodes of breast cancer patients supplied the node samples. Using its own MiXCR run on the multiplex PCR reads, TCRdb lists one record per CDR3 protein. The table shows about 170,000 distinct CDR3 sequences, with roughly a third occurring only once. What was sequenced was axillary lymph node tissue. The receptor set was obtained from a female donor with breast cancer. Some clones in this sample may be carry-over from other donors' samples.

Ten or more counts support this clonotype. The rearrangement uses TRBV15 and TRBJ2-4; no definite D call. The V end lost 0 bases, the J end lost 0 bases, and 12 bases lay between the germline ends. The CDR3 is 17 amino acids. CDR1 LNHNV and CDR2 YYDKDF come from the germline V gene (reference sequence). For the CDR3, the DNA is TGTGCCACCAGCAGAGACGTAACGAACGTAGCCAAAAACATTCAGTACTTC. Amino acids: CATSRDVTNVAKNIQYF.

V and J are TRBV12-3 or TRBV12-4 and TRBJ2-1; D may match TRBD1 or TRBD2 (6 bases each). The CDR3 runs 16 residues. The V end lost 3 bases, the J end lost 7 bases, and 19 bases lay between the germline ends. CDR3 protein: CASSFRRDKGRNEQFF. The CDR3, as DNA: TGTGCCAGCAGTTTCCGCCGGGACAAAGGGAGGAATGAGCAGTTCTTC.

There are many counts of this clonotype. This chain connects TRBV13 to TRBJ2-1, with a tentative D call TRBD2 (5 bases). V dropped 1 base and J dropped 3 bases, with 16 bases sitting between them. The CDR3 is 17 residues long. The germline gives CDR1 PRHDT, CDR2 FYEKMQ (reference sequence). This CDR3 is CASSLVEGRSYYNEQFF. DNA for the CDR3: TGTGCCAGCAGCTTAGTTGAGGGAAGGTCCTACTACAATGAGCAGTTCTTC.

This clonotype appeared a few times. The CDR3 coding sequence is TGTGCCAGCTCACAGCACGACGGAGAGACCCAGTACTTC. Translation: CASSQHDGETQYF. This rearrangement joins TRBV18 to TRBJ2-5; D not resolved. Trimming stripped 4 bases from V and 4 bases from J, with 10 bases between. CDR3 length: 13 amino acids. Per germline, CDR1 KGHSH and CDR2 LQKENI.

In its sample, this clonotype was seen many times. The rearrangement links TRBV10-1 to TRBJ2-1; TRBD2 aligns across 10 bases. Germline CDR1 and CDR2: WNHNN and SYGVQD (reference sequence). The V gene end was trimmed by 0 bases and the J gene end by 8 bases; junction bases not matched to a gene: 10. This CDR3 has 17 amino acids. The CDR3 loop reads CASSESKAGGPVYEQFF. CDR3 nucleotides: TGCGCCAGCAGTGAGTCTAAAGCGGGAGGGCCTGTTTATGAGCAGTTCTTC.

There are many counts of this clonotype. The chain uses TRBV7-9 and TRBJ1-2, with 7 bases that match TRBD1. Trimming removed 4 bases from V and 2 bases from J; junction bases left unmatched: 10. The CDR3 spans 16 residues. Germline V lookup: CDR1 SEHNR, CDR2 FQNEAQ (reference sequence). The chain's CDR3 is CASSSGGDSRNYGYTF. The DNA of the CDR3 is TGTGCCAGCAGCTCTGGGGGGGACAGCCGAAACTATGGCTACACCTTC.

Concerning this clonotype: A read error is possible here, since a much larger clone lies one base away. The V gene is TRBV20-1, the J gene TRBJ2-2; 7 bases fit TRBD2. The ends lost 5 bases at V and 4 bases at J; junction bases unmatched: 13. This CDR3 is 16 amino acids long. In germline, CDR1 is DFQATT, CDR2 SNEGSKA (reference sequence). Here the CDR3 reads CSASPPGGRATGELFF. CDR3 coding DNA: TGCAGTGCTTCACCCCCCGGGGGGAGGGCCACCGGGGAGCTGTTTTTT.

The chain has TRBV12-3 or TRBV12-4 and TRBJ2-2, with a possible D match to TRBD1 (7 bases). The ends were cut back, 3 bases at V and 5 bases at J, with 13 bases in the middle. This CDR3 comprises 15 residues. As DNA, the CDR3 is TGTGCCAGCAGTTTTTTGCAGGGGGGTACCGGGGAGCTGTTTTTT. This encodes CASSFLQGGTGELFF.

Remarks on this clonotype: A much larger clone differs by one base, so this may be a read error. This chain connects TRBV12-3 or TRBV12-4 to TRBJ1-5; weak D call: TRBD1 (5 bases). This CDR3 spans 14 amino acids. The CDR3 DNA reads TGTGCCAGCAGTCAGGGACCCAGCAGTCAGCCCCAGCATTTT. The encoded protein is CASSQGPSSQPQHF.

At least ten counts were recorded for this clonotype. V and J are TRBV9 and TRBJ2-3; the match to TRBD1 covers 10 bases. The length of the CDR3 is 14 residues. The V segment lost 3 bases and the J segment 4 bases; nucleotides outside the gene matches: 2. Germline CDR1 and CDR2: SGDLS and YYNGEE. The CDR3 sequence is CASSEGTGADTQYF. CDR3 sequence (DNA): TGTGCCAGCAGCGAGGGGACAGGGGCAGATACGCAGTATTTT. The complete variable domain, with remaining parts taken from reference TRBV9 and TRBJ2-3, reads DSGVTQTPKHLITATGQRVTLRCSPRSGDLSVYWYQQSLDQGLQFLIQYYNGEERAKGNILERFSAQQFPDLHSELNLSSLELGDSALYFCASSEGTGADTQYFGPGTRLTVL.

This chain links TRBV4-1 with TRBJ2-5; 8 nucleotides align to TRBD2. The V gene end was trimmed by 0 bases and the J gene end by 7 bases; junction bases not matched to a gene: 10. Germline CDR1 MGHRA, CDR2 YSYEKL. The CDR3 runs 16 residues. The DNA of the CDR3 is TGCGCCAGCAGCCAAGAAGTTAGCGGGATGTCAGGGACCCAGTACTTC. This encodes CASSQEVSGMSGTQYF.

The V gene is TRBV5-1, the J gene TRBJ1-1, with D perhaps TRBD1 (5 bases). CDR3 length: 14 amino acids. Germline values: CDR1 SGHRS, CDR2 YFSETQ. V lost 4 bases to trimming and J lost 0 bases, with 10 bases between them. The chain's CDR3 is CASSPGPMNTEAFF. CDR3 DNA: TGCGCCAGCAGCCCGGGACCGATGAACACTGAAGCTTTCTTT.

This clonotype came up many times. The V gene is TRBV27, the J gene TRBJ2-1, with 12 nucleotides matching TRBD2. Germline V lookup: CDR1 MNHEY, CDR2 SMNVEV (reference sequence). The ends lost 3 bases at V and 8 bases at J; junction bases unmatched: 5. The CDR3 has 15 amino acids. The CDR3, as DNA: TGTGCCAGCAGTTTGCCGACTAGCGGGAGTCATGAGCAGTTCTTC. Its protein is CASSLPTSGSHEQFF.